The next 7 T cell receptor beta chains were all read from a single sample in a study of shared clonotypes between healthy human individuals (TCRdb year 2020). Libraries were prepared through the immunoSEQ multiplex PCR assay. Here the immuneACCESS table is served through TCRdb, limited to in-frame sequences with V and J called. Missing clones are a known gap in these copies; in checked studies unresolved V genes cover under half, and the rest lacks a known reason. In this sample the table shows some 2.1 million clones, approximately 95% of which occur a single time. 0.1% to 0.15% of the sample goes to the ten largest clones. Sequencing was performed on naive CD4+ T cells sorted from blood. The cell subset or site label on this specimen signifies: CD45RA+ positively selected. The receptor source for this set is a man between 18 and 35 years old in good health.

J is TRBJ2-2 and V is TRBV5-6, with 11 bases that match TRBD1. V trimming: 4 bases; J trimming: 7 bases; junction bases outside the gene matches: 6. This CDR3 spans 15 amino acids. The germline CDR1 and CDR2 sequences are SGHDT and YYEEEE. CDR3 coding DNA: TGTGCCAGCAGCGAGGACAGGGGGCTCATCGGGGAGCTGTTTTTT. Its translation is CASSEDRGLIGELFF. The entire variable domain, with the rest obtained from reference TRBV5-6 and TRBJ2-2, is as follows: DAGVTQSPTHLIKTRGQQVTLRCSPKSGHDTVSWYQQALGQGPQFIFQYYEEEERQRGNFPDRFSGHQFPNYSSELNVNALLLGDSALYLCASSEDRGLIGELFFGEGSRLTVL.

The chain has TRBV5-1 and TRBJ2-5; 8 bases line up with TRBD1. This CDR3 is 15 amino acids long. The germline V gene encodes CDR1 SGHRS and CDR2 YFSETQ. The V gene end was trimmed by 3 bases and the J gene end by 1 base; junction bases not matched to a gene: 5. The CDR3 region is CASSWRDRTQETQYF. DNA of the CDR3: TGCGCCAGCAGCTGGAGGGACAGGACCCAAGAGACCCAGTACTTC. The full variable domain, completed using reference TRBV5-1 and TRBJ2-5, is KAGVTQTPRYLIKTRGQQVTLSCSPISGHRSVSWYQQTPGQGLQFLFEYFSETQRNKGNFPGRFSGRQFSNSRSEMNVSTLELGDSALYLCASSWRDRTQETQYFGPGTRLLVL.

The gene calls are TRBV5-1 and TRBJ2-5; D is uncertain. The germline V gene has CDR1 SGHRS and CDR2 YFSETQ. Trimming took 4 bases from V and 1 from J, leaving 11 bases between them. CDR3 length: 14 amino acids. CDR3 nucleotide sequence: TGCGCCAGCAGCCCCGGCCGTGGCCAAGAGACCCAGTACTTC. Translation: CASSPGRGQETQYF.

V and J are TRBV6-5 and TRBJ1-2, with D possibly being TRBD1 (5 bases). Deletions cut 1 base from V and 2 bases from J, with 8 bases between. CDR1 and CDR2 from the germline V gene are MNHEY and SVGAGI. This CDR3 has 14 residues. The CDR3 loop is CASSYLGRNYGYTF. In DNA form, the CDR3 reads TGTGCCAGCAGTTACTTGGGACGGAACTATGGCTACACCTTC.

In the case of this clone: The same CDR3 is also encoded by other DNA sequences in this sample. V is TRBV6-5 and J is TRBJ2-1; TRBD2 matches 14 bases. Germline V gene sequence: CDR1 MNHEY, CDR2 SVGAGI. The CDR3 has 15 amino acids. J lost 6 bases, V lost 8 bases, and 6 bases had no gene match. CDR3 amino acids: CASSSGTSGGNEQFF. The CDR3 nucleotides are TGTGCCAGCTCCTCCGGGACTAGCGGGGGCAATGAGCAGTTCTTC.

This chain links TRBV18 with TRBJ1-2; 10 bases map to TRBD1. The germline V gene has CDR1 KGHSH and CDR2 LQKENI. V lost 4 bases and J lost 3; bases outside the gene matches: 5. This CDR3 region has 15 residues. Written as DNA, the CDR3 is TGTGCCAGCTCACGAGGGACAGGGGAGGACTATGGCTACACCTTC. Its protein product is CASSRGTGEDYGYTF.

This chain joins TRBV10-1 and TRBJ2-1; 7 bases are shared with TRBD2. J gave up 11 bases and V 2 bases, and 9 bases lay outside the gene matches. The CDR3 length is 14 residues. CDR1 is WNHNN, CDR2 SYGVQD, per germline (reference sequence). The CDR3 sequence is CASSEVAASGKQFF. The CDR3 DNA sequence: TGCGCCAGCAGTGAGGTTGCGGCTAGCGGCAAGCAGTTCTTC.